Listed here is a single T cell receptor (beta chain). Study members were between roughly 18 and 89 years old and lived in some 22 US regions. All recovered Cohort 3 donors got two negative PCRs, got clearance, or saw symptom resolution. Using immunoSEQ multiplex PCR, the repertoire was profiled, and TCRdb retains in-frame clones only, with some absent. The sample gives approximately 450,000 clones, around 89% of which show up once; 1.1% is in the top ten. Trimming took 0 bases from V and 3 from J; bases not matched to a gene: 4. The CDR3 totals 16 residues. Germline CDR1 WSHSY, CDR2 SAAADI. The sample originates from a study of blood T cell repertoires in COVID-19. Study overall: Samples of COVID-19 (acute and convalescent) were obtained from the United States, Italy and Spain. Nucleic acid was either cDNA or gDNA, and it came from T cells, B-cell-depleted T cells, or PBMCs.

V and J are TRBV10-2 and TRBJ2-5; 10 bases fit TRBD2. Sequencing was performed on PBMCs or T cells enriched from blood (not recorded which). This clonotype originated in a man aged 25 to 45 who had recovered from COVID-19. In DNA form, the CDR3 reads TGCGCCAGCAGTGAGTCCCGGCTAGCGGGAGAAGAGACCCAGTACTTC. This codes for CASSESRLAGEETQYF.